Listed here are 31 T cell receptor beta chains from one sample, sequenced in a study of T cells after posttransplantation cyclophosphamide. Clones were sequenced by immunoSEQ multiplex PCR, and TCRdb holds only the in-frame ones, with some missing. Listed here are tens of thousands of clones without any singletons, the top ten holding approximately 2.6%. Sequenced sample: PBMCs. The receptors derive from an older woman in good health, CMV-negative, and a related stem cell transplant donor.

This clone was seen ten or more times. This rearrangement joins TRBV5-4 to TRBJ1-5, with 8 bases matching TRBD1. V dropped 4 bases and J dropped 3; count of bases not matched to a gene: 3. The CDR3 loop spans 14 amino acids. The V gene's germline CDR1 is SGHNT and CDR2 YYREEE (reference sequence). CDR3: CASSQDRDNQPQHF. For the CDR3, the DNA is TGTGCCAGCAGCCAGGACAGGGACAATCAGCCCCAGCATTTT.

This clone was counted at least ten times. V is TRBV6-4 and J is TRBJ1-1; D may be TRBD1 (5 bases). Germline V gene data show CDR1 as MRHNA and CDR2 as SNTAGT. V was shortened by 6 bases and J by 7 bases, with 18 bases between the two germline ends. The CDR3 length is 14 residues. The CDR3 loop is CASSPTGRTVEAFF. In DNA, the CDR3 is TGTGCCAGCAGCCCTACAGGCAGAACTGTTGAAGCTTTCTTT.

This clone was seen many times. The rearrangement uses TRBV2 and TRBJ1-1, with 11 bases matching TRBD1. V shed 5 bases, J shed 2 bases, and the junction held 7 bases outside the gene matches. Germline V CDR1 and CDR2: SNHLY, FYNNEI. The CDR3 covers 16 residues. This CDR3 reads CASSTGQGALNTEAFF. The DNA of the CDR3 is TGTGCCAGCAGTACCGGACAGGGGGCCTTAAACACTGAAGCTTTCTTT.

This clone was recorded many times. The chain uses TRBV29-1 and TRBJ1-1, with D possibly TRBD1 on 5 matching bases. CDR3 length equals 13 residues. V gave up 3 bases and J gave up 7 bases, with 15 bases separating them. Germline CDR1 SQVTM, CDR2 ANQGSEA. The CDR3 spells CSVEVNRFDEAFF. The CDR3 region has the DNA TGCAGCGTTGAGGTAAACAGGTTCGATGAAGCTTTCTTT.

This clone has ten or more counts. The chain employs TRBV9 and TRBJ2-1, with a weak D call TRBD1 (5 bases). CDR3 length: 16 amino acids. CDR1 is SGDLS and CDR2 is YYNGEE in the germline V gene. V lost 0 bases and J lost 8, with 18 bases in between. The CDR3 nucleotides read TGTGCCAGCAGCGTAGAGGGAACAGGTGCCCGGGATGAGCAGTTCTTC. Its protein product is CASSVEGTGARDEQFF. Using reference TRBV9 and TRBJ2-1 for the parts outside the CDR3, the full variable domain is DSGVTQTPKHLITATGQRVTLRCSPRSGDLSVYWYQQSLDQGLQFLIQYYNGEERAKGNILERFSAQQFPDLHSELNLSSLELGDSALYFCASSVEGTGARDEQFFGPGTRLTVL.

This clone was observed a few times. Just one base apart from a much larger clone, this may be a read error. This sequence joins TRBV6-2 or TRBV6-3 and TRBJ1-6, with TRBD1 matching over 8 bases. CDR3 size: 13 residues. Germline values: CDR1 MNHEY, CDR2 SVGEGT. The CDR3 here is CASSRTGSSALHF. CDR3 DNA sequence: TGTGCCAGCAGTAGGACAGGGAGTTCAGCCCTCCACTTT.

This clone was counted a few times. The rearrangement uses TRBV2 and TRBJ2-1; 11 bases map to TRBD2. V lost 7 bases, J lost 6 bases, and 5 bases stayed unmatched. Germline values: CDR1 SNHLY, CDR2 FYNNEI. This CDR3 spans 14 amino acids. CDR3 sequence: CASIGLAGGNEQFF. The CDR3 DNA is TGTGCCAGCATAGGCCTAGCGGGGGGCAATGAGCAGTTCTTC.

This clone was seen at least ten times. The chain is built from TRBV7-6 and TRBJ2-7, with TRBD2 as a possible D gene (6 bases). V lost 5 bases to trimming and J lost 1 base, with 15 bases between them. CDR3 length equals 15 residues. Germline V CDR1 and CDR2: SGHVS, FNYEAQ. This CDR3 is CASSLLGTPSYEQYF. CDR3 bases: TGTGCCAGCAGCCTACTCGGGACTCCGTCCTACGAGCAGTACTTC.

In its sample, this clone was seen many times. The same CDR3 can be traced to other DNA sequences in this sample. This chain links TRBV10-3 with TRBJ2-6; 10 bases agree with TRBD1. Germline CDR1 is ENHRY and CDR2 is SYGVKD. The junction had 5 bases not matched to a gene; V was cut back by 11 bases and J by 4 bases. The CDR3 loop spans 14 amino acids. This chain's CDR3 is CAGRQGAGANVLTF. The CDR3 region has the DNA TGTGCCGGCAGACAGGGGGCGGGGGCCAACGTCCTGACTTTC.

This clone appeared many times. This chain uses TRBV6-5 with TRBJ2-3; 8 bases map to TRBD2. CDR1 and CDR2 (germline): MNHEY, SVGAGI. J gave up 3 bases and V 2 bases, and 4 bases lay outside the gene matches. This CDR3 is built from 15 residues. The CDR3 DNA follows: TGTGCCAGCAGTTACAGCGGGAGAGGAACAGATACGCAGTATTTT. As protein: CASSYSGRGTDTQYF.

This clone was found many times. The genes are TRBV5-4 and TRBJ1-2; 10 bases fit TRBD1. This CDR3 is built from 14 residues. Germline lookup yields CDR1 SGHNT and CDR2 YYREEE (reference sequence). V shed 4 bases, J shed 4 bases, and the junction held 4 bases outside the gene matches. The CDR3 reads CASSVGTGVYGYTF. The CDR3 DNA follows: TGTGCCAGCAGCGTCGGGACAGGGGTCTATGGCTACACCTTC. The variable domain in full, completed from reference TRBV5-4 and TRBJ1-2, reads ETGVTQSPTHLIKTRGQQVTLRCSSQSGHNTVSWYQQALGQGPQFIFQYYREEENGRGNFPPRFSGLQFPNYSSELNVNALELDDSALYLCASSVGTGVYGYTFGSGTRLTVV.

The chain carries TRBV6-5 and TRBJ2-5; tentatively, D is TRBD1 (6 bases). The J call may be mistaken, given a closer DNA end match to TRBJ2-7. The CDR3 consists of 14 residues. In germline, CDR1 is MNHEY, CDR2 SVGAGI. The CDR3 sequence: CASSNTGISYEQYF. The CDR3 coding sequence is TGTGCCAGCAGTAACACAGGGATATCCTACGAGCAGTACTTC.

This clone appeared many times. The chain couples TRBV24-1 to TRBJ2-2; 9 bases match TRBD1. The CDR3 is 15 amino acids. Germline CDR1 and CDR2: KGHDR and SFDVKD. V dropped 10 bases and J dropped 0; count of bases not matched to a gene: 5. DNA of the CDR3: TGTGCCACAAGGACAGGGGACTCGAACACCGGGGAGCTGTTTTTT. Residues: CATRTGDSNTGELFF.

This clone appeared a few times. J is TRBJ2-5 and V is TRBV5-1; 9 bases are a match to TRBD2. The trim removed 0 bases at V and 4 bases at J, leaving 7 bases unmatched. The CDR3 loop spans 16 amino acids. The germline gives CDR1 SGHRS, CDR2 YFSETQ. The CDR3 sequence is CASSLAAGGPRETQYF. DNA for the CDR3: TGCGCCAGCAGCTTGGCTGCGGGGGGGCCTAGAGAGACCCAGTACTTC.

This clone appeared many times. The chain links TRBV12-3 or TRBV12-4 to TRBJ1-5, with 10 bases lining up with TRBD1. This CDR3 region has 14 residues. The trim removed 6 bases at V and 9 bases at J, leaving 8 bases unmatched. This chain's CDR3 is CASSGTGEGVPQHF. CDR3 DNA sequence: TGTGCCAGCAGCGGGACAGGGGAAGGTGTGCCCCAGCATTTT.

The table lists this clone with many counts. J is TRBJ2-1 and V is TRBV4-2; 12 bases match TRBD2. In germline, CDR1 is LGHNA, CDR2 YNFKEQ. Losses at the gene ends were 3 bases for V and 9 bases for J; bases not matched to a gene: 9. This CDR3 region has 16 residues. The CDR3 DNA reads TGTGCCAGCAGCCAGTCCGGGACTAGCGGGTTGAGTGAGCAGTTCTTC. Protein: CASSQSGTSGLSEQFF.

This clone was recorded many times. V and J are TRBV7-2 and TRBJ2-7, with TRBD1 matching over 10 bases. Trimming at V came to 7 bases and at J to 5 bases, leaving 14 bases not matched to a gene. Germline values: CDR1 SGHTA, CDR2 FQGNSA. This CDR3 has 16 residues. The CDR3 protein is CASKTKGDRGLHEQYF. Written as DNA, the CDR3 is TGTGCCAGCAAAACAAAGGGGGACAGGGGTCTCCACGAGCAGTACTTC.

In this sample, this clone turned up many times. This sequence joins TRBV18 and TRBJ1-4; D is possibly TRBD1 (5 bases). Germline V gene sequence: CDR1 KGHSH, CDR2 LQKENI. The CDR3 totals 17 residues. The V and J ends lost 3 bases and 7 bases respectively, with 21 bases between them. CDR3 in amino acids: CASSPRFSSQGGEKLFF. Here the CDR3 DNA reads TGTGCCAGCTCACCGCGATTTAGCTCCCAGGGTGGTGAAAAACTGTTTTTT.

The table lists this clone with many counts. This chain links TRBV19 with TRBJ2-3; D might be TRBD1 (5 bases). The CDR3 runs to 13 residues. Germline CDR1 reads LNHDA; CDR2 reads SQIVND (reference sequence). V was pared by 5 bases and J by 2 bases, with 8 bases between. The CDR3 reads CASSRRATDTQYF. The CDR3 DNA sequence: TGTGCCAGTAGTCGCAGGGCCACAGATACGCAGTATTTT.

This clone has a count of ten or more. CDR3 nucleotides: TGTGCCAGCAGCTTAGTGGCGACAGGGACCGGCGGTGGCTACACCTTC. Amino acids: CASSLVATGTGGGYTF. The chain links TRBV7-9 to TRBJ1-2; TRBD1 matches 7 bases. CDR1 is SEHNR, CDR2 FQNEAQ, per germline (reference sequence). There are 16 residues in the CDR3. V trimming: 1 base; J trimming: 7 bases; junction bases outside the gene matches: 12.

This clone was seen ten or more times. V and J are TRBV5-6 and TRBJ2-7, with a weak D call TRBD1 (6 bases). Trimming cost V 0 bases and J 5 bases, with 12 bases left between them. The CDR3 is made up of 14 amino acids. CDR1 is SGHDT and CDR2 is YYEEEE in the germline V gene. The DNA for the CDR3 is TGTGCCAGCAGCTTGGGGACAGAGTCCCACGAGCAGTACTTC. Its translation is CASSLGTESHEQYF.

The chain recombines TRBV9 with TRBJ2-5; tentative D call: TRBD1 (6 bases). Per germline, CDR1 SGDLS and CDR2 YYNGEE. The CDR3 sequence is 13 residues long. V was clipped by 4 bases and J by 3 bases, with 10 bases between them. The CDR3 DNA sequence: TGTGCCAGCAGCAGGGGGAGTAAAGAGACCCAGTACTTC. Residues: CASSRGSKETQYF.

This clone was seen only a few times. The chain recombines TRBV7-6 with TRBJ1-2, with 8 bases aligning to TRBD1. There are 15 residues in the CDR3. Trimming at V came to 1 base and at J to 4 bases, leaving 5 bases not matched to a gene. Germline CDR1 and CDR2: SGHVS and FNYEAQ. This chain's CDR3 is CASSLEQGASYGYTF. In nucleotides, the CDR3 is TGTGCCAGCAGCTTAGAGCAGGGGGCGAGCTATGGCTACACCTTC.

A few counts support this clone. The chain has TRBV9 and TRBJ2-3, with 10 nucleotides matching TRBD2. Germline lookup yields CDR1 SGDLS and CDR2 YYNGEE. The CDR3 sequence is 16 residues long. The J segment lost 6 bases and the V segment lost 2 bases, leaving 9 bases of the junction unmatched. CDR3 amino acids: CASSVSGRAGVDTQYF. CDR3 bases: TGTGCCAGCAGCGTCAGCGGGAGGGCCGGGGTGGATACGCAGTATTTT.

This clone was observed at least ten times. The rearrangement uses TRBV12-3 or TRBV12-4 and TRBJ2-7; D perhaps matches TRBD2 (6 bases). V was shortened by 5 bases and J by 3 bases, with 11 bases between the two germline ends. The CDR3 covers 13 residues. CDR3 DNA: TGTGCCAGCAGTCCTAGCGCCAGCTACGAGCAGTACTTC. It codes for CASSPSASYEQYF.

This clone was observed a few times. The chain employs TRBV4-2 and TRBJ2-3; 11 positions agree with TRBD2. The CDR3 is 15 amino acids. V was clipped by 2 bases and J by 4 bases; unmatched bases: 2. Germline CDR1 reads LGHNA; CDR2 reads YNFKEQ. The CDR3 region is CASSQQLAGADTQYF. The CDR3 DNA sequence: TGTGCCAGCAGCCAACAACTAGCGGGAGCAGATACGCAGTATTTT.

This clone was picked up many times. This chain uses TRBV19 with TRBJ2-7; the D gene is possibly TRBD1 (5 bases). V lost 0 bases to trimming and J lost 2 bases, with 11 bases between them. Per germline, CDR1 LNHDA and CDR2 SQIVND (reference sequence). This CDR3 spans 15 amino acids. This CDR3 is CASSIDSLGAYEQYF. The CDR3 nucleotides read TGTGCCAGTAGTATAGACTCATTAGGGGCCTACGAGCAGTACTTC. Full variable domain (outside the CDR3, taken from reference TRBV19 and TRBJ2-7): DGGITQSPKYLFRKEGQNVTLSCEQNLNHDAMYWYRQDPGQGLRLIYYSQIVNDFQKGDIAEGYSVSREKKESFPLTVTSAQKNPTAFYLCASSIDSLGAYEQYFGPGTRLTVT.

This clone was detected ten times or more. V usage is TRBV11-3 and J usage is TRBJ2-2; unclear D gene. The CDR3 covers 14 residues. The germline V gene encodes CDR1 SGHNT and CDR2 YENEEA. The V end lost 1 base, the J end lost 5 bases, and 8 bases lay between the germline ends. The DNA for the CDR3 is TGTGCCAGCAGCTTAGTTTTCCCGACCGGGGAGCTGTTTTTT. Its translation: CASSLVFPTGELFF.

This clone was observed at least ten times. V and J are TRBV6-2 or TRBV6-3 and TRBJ1-1; no clear D gene. From germline, CDR1 is MNHEY and CDR2 SVGEGT. Trimming took 4 bases from V and 3 from J, leaving 9 bases between them. CDR3 length equals 13 residues. CDR3 in amino acids: CASSLQGYTEAFF. DNA for the CDR3: TGTGCCAGCAGTTTGCAAGGGTACACTGAAGCTTTCTTT.

This clone was seen more than once but under ten times. This chain connects TRBV7-6 to TRBJ2-3; 8 bases fit TRBD2. From germline, CDR1 is SGHVS and CDR2 FNYEAQ. The CDR3 is made up of 15 amino acids. The ends lost 5 bases at V and 1 base at J; junction bases unmatched: 5. This chain's CDR3 is CASSGSGSGTDTQYF. The CDR3 nucleotides are TGTGCCAGCAGCGGGAGCGGGAGCGGCACAGATACGCAGTATTTT.

This clone was found many times. The chain combines TRBV28 with TRBJ1-3, with 7 bases that match TRBD1. CDR1 is MDHEN and CDR2 is SYDVKM in the germline V gene. CDR3 length: 14 residues. V gave up 6 bases and J gave up 3 bases; unmatched junction bases: 5. Here the CDR3 DNA reads TGTGCCAGCAGGGAACAGGGGTATGGAAACACCATATATTTT. This translates into CASREQGYGNTIYF. Filled out from reference TRBV28 and TRBJ1-3, the complete variable domain reads DVKVTQSSRYLVKRTGEKVFLECVQDMDHENMFWYRQDPGLGLRLIYFSYDVKMKEKGDIPEGYSVSREKKERFSLILESASTNQTSMYLCASREQGYGNTIYFGEGSWLTVV.